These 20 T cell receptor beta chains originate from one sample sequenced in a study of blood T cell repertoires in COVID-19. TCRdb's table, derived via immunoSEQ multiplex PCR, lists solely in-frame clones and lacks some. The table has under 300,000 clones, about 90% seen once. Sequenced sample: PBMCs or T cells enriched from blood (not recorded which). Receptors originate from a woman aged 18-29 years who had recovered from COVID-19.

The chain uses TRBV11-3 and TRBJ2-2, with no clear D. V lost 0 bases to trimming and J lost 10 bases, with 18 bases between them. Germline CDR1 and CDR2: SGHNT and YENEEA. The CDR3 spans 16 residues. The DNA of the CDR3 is TGTGCCAGCAGCTTAGATGTGTCCACTAAAAGGAAGGAGCTGTTTTTT. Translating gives CASSLDVSTKRKELFF.

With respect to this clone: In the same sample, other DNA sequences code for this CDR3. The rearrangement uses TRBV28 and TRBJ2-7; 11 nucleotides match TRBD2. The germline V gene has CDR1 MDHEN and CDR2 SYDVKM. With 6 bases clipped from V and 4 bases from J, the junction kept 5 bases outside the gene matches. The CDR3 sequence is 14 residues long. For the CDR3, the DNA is TGTGCCAGCAGCTTAGCGGGGGGGAAATACGAGCAGTACTTC. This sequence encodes CASSLAGGKYEQYF.

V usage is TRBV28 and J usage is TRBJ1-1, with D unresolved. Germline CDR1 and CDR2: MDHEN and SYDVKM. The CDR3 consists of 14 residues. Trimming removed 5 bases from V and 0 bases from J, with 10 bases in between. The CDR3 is CASSPPDMNTEAFF. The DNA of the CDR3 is TGTGCCAGCAGTCCTCCCGACATGAACACTGAAGCTTTCTTT.

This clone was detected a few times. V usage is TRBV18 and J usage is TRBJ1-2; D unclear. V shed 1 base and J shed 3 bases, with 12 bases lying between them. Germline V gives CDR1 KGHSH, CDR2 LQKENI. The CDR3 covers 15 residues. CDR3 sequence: CASSPQRVWDYGYTF. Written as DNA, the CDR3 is TGTGCCAGCTCACCACAGAGGGTTTGGGACTATGGCTACACCTTC.

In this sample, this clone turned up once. For the CDR3, the DNA is TGTGCCAGCAGCTTCGTTCGACAGGGTCCCACCTTC. This gives the protein CASSFVRQGPTF. This chain connects TRBV5-5 to TRBJ1-2; 7 bases map to TRBD1. V lost 2 bases to trimming and J lost 13 bases; unmatched junction nucleotides: 8. Germline-derived CDR1 and CDR2 are SGHKS and YYEKEE (reference sequence). The CDR3 totals 12 residues.

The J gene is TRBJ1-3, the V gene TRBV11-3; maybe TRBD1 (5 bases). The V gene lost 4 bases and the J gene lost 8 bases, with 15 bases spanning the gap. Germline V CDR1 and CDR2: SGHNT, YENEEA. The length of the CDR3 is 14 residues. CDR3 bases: TGTGCCAGCAGCTCCCAGGGCCTTGAGGACACCATATATTTT. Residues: CASSSQGLEDTIYF.

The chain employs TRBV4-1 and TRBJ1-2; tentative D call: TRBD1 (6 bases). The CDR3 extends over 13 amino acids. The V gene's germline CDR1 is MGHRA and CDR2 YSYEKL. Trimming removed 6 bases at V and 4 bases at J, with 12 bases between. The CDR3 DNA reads TGCGCCAGCAGTCGGGACACAAGCTATGGCTACACCTTC. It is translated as CASSRDTSYGYTF.

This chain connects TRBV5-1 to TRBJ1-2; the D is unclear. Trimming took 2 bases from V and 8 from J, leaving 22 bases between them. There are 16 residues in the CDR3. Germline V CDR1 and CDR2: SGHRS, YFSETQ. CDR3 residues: CASSFGTGIGRMGYTF. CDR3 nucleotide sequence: TGCGCCAGCAGCTTTGGAACGGGGATAGGGAGGATGGGCTACACCTTC.

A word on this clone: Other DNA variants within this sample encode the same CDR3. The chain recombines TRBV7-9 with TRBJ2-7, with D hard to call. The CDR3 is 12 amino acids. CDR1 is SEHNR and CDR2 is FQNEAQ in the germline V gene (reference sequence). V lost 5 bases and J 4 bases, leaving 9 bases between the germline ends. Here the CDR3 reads CASSLTSYEQYF. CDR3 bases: TGTGCCAGCAGCCTAACCTCGTACGAGCAGTACTTC.

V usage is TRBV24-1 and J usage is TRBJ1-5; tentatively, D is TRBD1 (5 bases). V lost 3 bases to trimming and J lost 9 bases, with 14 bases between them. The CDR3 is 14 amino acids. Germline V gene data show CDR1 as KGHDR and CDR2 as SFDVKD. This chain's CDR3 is CATSDVPGVRPQHF. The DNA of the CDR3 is TGTGCCACCAGTGATGTCCCGGGGGTCCGGCCCCAGCATTTT.

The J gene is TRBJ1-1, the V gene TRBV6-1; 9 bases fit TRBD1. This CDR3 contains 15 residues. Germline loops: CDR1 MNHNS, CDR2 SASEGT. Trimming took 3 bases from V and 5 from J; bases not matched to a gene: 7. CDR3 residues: CASSDPGQGHTEAFF. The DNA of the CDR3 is TGTGCCAGCAGTGACCCGGGACAGGGACATACTGAAGCTTTCTTT.

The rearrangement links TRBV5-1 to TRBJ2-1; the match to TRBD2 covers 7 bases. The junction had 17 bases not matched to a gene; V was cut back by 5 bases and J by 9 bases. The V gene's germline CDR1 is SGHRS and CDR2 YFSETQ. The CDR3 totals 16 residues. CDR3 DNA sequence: TGCGCCAGCAGACCCTCGGGGGGTGAGGAAGAAAGTGAGCAGTTCTTC. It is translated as CASRPSGGEEESEQFF.

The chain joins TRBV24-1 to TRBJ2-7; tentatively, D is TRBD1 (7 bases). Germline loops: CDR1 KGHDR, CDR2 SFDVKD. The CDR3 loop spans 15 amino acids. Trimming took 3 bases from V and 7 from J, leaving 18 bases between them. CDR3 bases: TGTGCCACCAGTGATCCCAGGGGGGCTCCGGGTGAGCAGTACTTC. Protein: CATSDPRGAPGEQYF.

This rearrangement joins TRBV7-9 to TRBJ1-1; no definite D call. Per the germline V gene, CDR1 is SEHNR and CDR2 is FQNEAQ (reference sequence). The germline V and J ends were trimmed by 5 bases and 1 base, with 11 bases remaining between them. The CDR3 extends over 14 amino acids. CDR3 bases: TGTGCCAGCAGCCGAAGAGGTGAGAACACTGAAGCTTTCTTT. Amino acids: CASSRRGENTEAFF.

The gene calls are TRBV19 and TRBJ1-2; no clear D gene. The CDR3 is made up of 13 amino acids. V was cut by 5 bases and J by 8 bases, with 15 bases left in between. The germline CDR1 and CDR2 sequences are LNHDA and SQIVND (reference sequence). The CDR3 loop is CASSVARLGGYTF. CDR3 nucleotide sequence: TGTGCCAGTAGTGTTGCCCGACTAGGGGGCTACACCTTC.

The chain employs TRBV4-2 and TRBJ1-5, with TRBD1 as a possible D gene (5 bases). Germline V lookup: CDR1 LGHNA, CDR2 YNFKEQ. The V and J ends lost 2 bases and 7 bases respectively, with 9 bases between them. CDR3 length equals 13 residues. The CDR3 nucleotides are TGTGCCAGCAGCCAAACAGGCACCCAGCCCCAGCATTTT. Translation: CASSQTGTQPQHF.

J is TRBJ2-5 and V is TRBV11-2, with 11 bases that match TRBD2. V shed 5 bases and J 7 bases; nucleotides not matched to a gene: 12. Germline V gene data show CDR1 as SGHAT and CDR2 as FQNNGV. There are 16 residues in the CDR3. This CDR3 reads CASSPIAGGPVRTQYF. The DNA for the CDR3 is TGTGCCAGCAGCCCTATAGCGGGAGGGCCGGTAAGGACCCAGTACTTC.

In DNA, the CDR3 is TGTGCCAGCAGTTTATACCGGGGAGCTTTCTTT. It specifies CASSLYRGAFF. The chain couples TRBV7-2 to TRBJ1-1; no clear D gene. Trimming pared 6 bases from V and 10 bases from J, leaving 12 bases between. This CDR3 contains 11 residues. The germline V gene encodes CDR1 SGHTA and CDR2 FQGNSA. The variable domain in full, with the rest retrieved from reference TRBV7-2 and TRBJ1-1, is GAGVSQSPSNKVTEKGKDVELRCDPISGHTALYWYRQSLGQGLEFLIYFQGNSAPDKSGLPSDRFSAERTGGSVSTLTIQRTQQEDSAVYLCASSLYRGAFFGQGTRLTVV.

CDR3: CASSLTGTQETQYF. CDR3 in DNA: TGTGCCAGCAGTTTGACAGGGACCCAAGAGACCCAGTACTTC. The chain recombines TRBV6-2 or TRBV6-3 with TRBJ2-5; 7 bases line up with TRBD1. The germline V gene has CDR1 MNHEY and CDR2 SVGEGT. The CDR3 is made up of 14 amino acids. Trimming took 4 bases from V and 1 from J; bases not matched to a gene: 3.

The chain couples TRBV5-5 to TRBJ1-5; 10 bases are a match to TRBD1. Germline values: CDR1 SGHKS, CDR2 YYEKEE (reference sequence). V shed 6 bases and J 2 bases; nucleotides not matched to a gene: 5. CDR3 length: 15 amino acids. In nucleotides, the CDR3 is TGTGCCAGCAATACCGGGACAGGGGGCAATCAGCCCCAGCATTTT. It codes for CASNTGTGGNQPQHF. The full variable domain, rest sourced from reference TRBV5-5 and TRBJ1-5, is DAGVTQSPTHLIKTRGQQVTLRCSPISGHKSVSWYQQVLGQGPQFIFQYYEKEERGRGNFPDRFSARQFPNYSSELNVNALLLGDSALYLCASNTGTGGNQPQHFGDGTRLSIL.